This T cell receptor beta chain was retrieved from a study of blood T cell repertoires in COVID-19. Background on the study: Acute and convalescent COVID-19 specimens originated in the United States, Italy and Spain. T cells, B-cell-depleted T cells, or PBMCs supplied cDNA or gDNA.

Trimming took off 0 bases at V and 7 bases at J, with 11 bases between the two ends. Germline loops: CDR1 SGDLS, CDR2 YYNGEE. The CDR3 is made up of 15 amino acids. In the original workflow: Quantification of nucleated cells was approximated via reference gene primer amplification. Sequencing used immunoSEQ multiplex PCR; TCRdb keeps in-frame clones, though not all of them. D and trimming come from the DNA, and the V and J calls and clone size come from that table. The sample lists approximately 210,000 clones, 87% occurring once. V gene TRBV9 combines with J gene TRBJ1-6; D remains ambiguous. The clonotype originates from a woman in her 30s who had recovered from COVID-19. Source material: PBMCs or T cells enriched from blood (not recorded which). The CDR3 bases are TGTGCCAGCAGCGTAGGTCCCGGGAAAAATTCACCCCTCCACTTT. It yields the protein CASSVGPGKNSPLHF. The full variable domain, in which reference TRBV9 and TRBJ1-6 provide the parts outside the CDR3, is DSGVTQTPKHLITATGQRVTLRCSPRSGDLSVYWYQQSLDQGLQFLIQYYNGEERAKGNILERFSAQQFPDLHSELNLSSLELGDSALYFCASSVGPGKNSPLHFGNGTRLTVT.